This record covers a single T cell receptor (beta chain). This sample stems from a study of blood T cell repertoires in COVID-19. Study-wide background: COVID-19 samples, acute and convalescent, were from the United States, Italy and Spain. T cells, B-cell-depleted T cells, or PBMCs provided the cDNA or gDNA that served as material.

The CDR3 contains 15 residues. Germline CDR1 SGHRS, CDR2 YFSETQ. J lost 7 bases, V lost 2 bases, and 4 bases had no gene match. Original processing methods: Reference gene primer amplification yielded estimated nucleated cell counts. Some clones are missing from TCRdb's copy, which holds only in-frame ones; the method was immunoSEQ multiplex PCR. The V and J calls and clone size come from that table; D and trimming were worked out from the DNA. The top ten hold 6.2% of the sample, which has 250,000 or so clones, 70% to 90% seen once. The chain employs TRBV5-1 and TRBJ2-2; 11 bases match TRBD1. This clonotype originated in a man aged 55-75 years with acute or convalescent COVID-19. Sequencing was carried out using peripheral blood. In DNA form, the CDR3 reads TGCGCCAGCAGCTTAGGACAGGGGGCCTACGGGGAGCTGTTTTTT. It specifies CASSLGQGAYGELFF.